These 16 T cell receptor beta chains came from one sample sequenced in a study of shared clonotypes between healthy human individuals. The protocol was immunoSEQ multiplex PCR, while the TCRdb copy is restricted to in-frame clones and leaves out a portion. The sample has 2 million to 2.5 million clones; about 90% are singletons. The sample consisted of naive CD4+ T cells from PBMCs. Subset noted: CD45RA+ positively selected. These receptors were taken from a man aged 18 to 29 in good health. Some clones in this sample may be carry-over from other donors' samples.

The rearrangement uses TRBV10-3 and TRBJ2-2, with D perhaps matching TRBD1 (5 bases). CDR3 length: 13 residues. V dropped 9 bases and J dropped 4 bases, with 12 bases sitting between them. Germline-derived CDR1 and CDR2 are ENHRY and SYGVKD. This chain's CDR3 is CAMGQGITGELFF. In DNA, the CDR3 is TGTGCCATGGGGCAAGGGATCACCGGGGAGCTGTTTTTT.

The V and J genes are TRBV14 and TRBJ2-1; 9 positions match TRBD2. CDR1 and CDR2 (germline): SGHDN, FVKESK. The V and J ends lost 6 bases and 6 bases, in that order; junction bases with no gene match: 12. CDR3 length equals 16 residues. The CDR3 is CASSRLGLALLNEQFF. The DNA of the CDR3 is TGTGCCAGCAGTAGGCTGGGACTAGCACTCCTCAATGAGCAGTTCTTC.

This clone showed up just a few times. This sample also contains other DNA sequences that code for the same CDR3. V usage is TRBV11-2 and J usage is TRBJ1-5, with D hard to call. The length of the CDR3 is 13 residues. V lost 0 bases and J lost 0, with 0 bases in between. Germline CDR1 SGHAT, CDR2 FQNNGV. The CDR3 loop reads CASSLDSNQPQHF. The CDR3 nucleotides are TGTGCCAGCAGCTTAGATAGCAATCAGCCCCAGCATTTT.

The J gene is TRBJ2-3, the V gene TRBV7-2; D is perhaps TRBD1 (5 bases). The germline V gene has CDR1 SGHTA and CDR2 FQGNSA. Trimming stripped 3 bases from V and 2 bases from J, with 12 bases between. The CDR3 length is 15 residues. DNA for the CDR3: TGTGCCAGCAGCTTTCAGCAGGGTTACACAGATACGCAGTATTTT. This encodes CASSFQQGYTDTQYF.

This sequence joins TRBV19 and TRBJ1-5; unclear D gene. Germline V gene data show CDR1 as LNHDA and CDR2 as SQIVND (reference sequence). With 3 bases removed from V and 6 bases from J, the gap between germline ends came to 9 bases. The CDR3 totals 13 residues. The CDR3 protein is CASSISVTQPQHF. DNA of the CDR3: TGTGCCAGTAGTATTAGCGTAACTCAGCCCCAGCATTTT.

The chain joins TRBV6-5 to TRBJ1-4; the match to TRBD1 covers 8 bases. Losses at the gene ends were 10 bases for V and 5 bases for J; bases not matched to a gene: 3. Looked up from germline, CDR1 is MNHEY and CDR2 is SVGAGI. The CDR3 runs 12 residues. CDR3 loop: CATRTGNEKLFF. CDR3 DNA: TGTGCCACGAGGACAGGGAATGAAAAACTGTTTTTT.

Turning to this clone: The same CDR3 arises from other DNA sequences in this sample as well. The chain uses TRBV9 and TRBJ2-2; TRBD2 aligns across 10 bases. This CDR3 contains 16 residues. With 4 bases clipped from V and 2 bases from J, the junction kept 5 bases outside the gene matches. Germline V CDR1 and CDR2: SGDLS, YYNGEE. The DNA of the CDR3 is TGTGCCAGCAGCTCAAGGACTAGCGGTAACACCGGGGAGCTGTTTTTT. Translation: CASSSRTSGNTGELFF.

CDR3 DNA sequence: TGTGCCAGCAGTGAAGCCCATGCAAGAGCTAGGAAGACCCAGTACTTC. This sequence encodes CASSEAHARARKTQYF. V gene TRBV6-1 combines with J gene TRBJ2-5; no definite D call. This CDR3 is 16 amino acids long. V shed 0 bases and J shed 6 bases, with 17 bases lying between them. Per germline, CDR1 MNHNS and CDR2 SASEGT.

The rearrangement links TRBV4-1 to TRBJ2-5; no clear D. Germline assignment: CDR1 MGHRA and CDR2 YSYEKL. The CDR3 runs 15 residues. V was shortened by 1 base and J by 3 bases, with 12 bases between the two germline ends. CDR3 region: CASSQGASIKETQYF. The CDR3 nucleotides read TGCGCCAGCAGCCAAGGGGCTAGTATCAAAGAGACCCAGTACTTC.

The V and J genes are TRBV2 and TRBJ1-3, with D possibly matching TRBD1 (5 bases). The CDR3 extends over 16 amino acids. Trimming left V 2 bases short and J 0 bases short, with 11 bases between. Per germline, CDR1 SNHLY and CDR2 FYNNEI. The CDR3 DNA sequence: TGTGCCAGCAGTGAACAGGGCCCCTTCTCTGGAAACACCATATATTTT. Its translation: CASSEQGPFSGNTIYF.

The V gene is TRBV5-4, the J gene TRBJ1-4; the D gene is possibly TRBD1 (5 bases). The ends were cut back, 9 bases at V and 7 bases at J, with 16 bases in the middle. The CDR3 spans 13 residues. CDR1 and CDR2 from the germline V gene are SGHNT and YYREEE (reference sequence). This chain's CDR3 is CAISGTPTEKLFF. CDR3 coding DNA: TGTGCCATTTCCGGGACCCCCACTGAAAAACTGTTTTTT.

As regards this clone: Different DNA sequences within this sample yield the same CDR3. This chain connects TRBV28 to TRBJ1-2; D gene unclear. Germline V gene lookup returns CDR1 MDHEN and CDR2 SYDVKM. The CDR3 runs 12 residues. Deletions cut 2 bases from V and 3 bases from J, with 4 bases between. The CDR3 loop reads CASSLLDYGYTF. CDR3 nucleotides: TGTGCCAGCAGTTTACTGGACTATGGCTACACCTTC.

This clone was seen once. One junction end disagrees with the germline gene, perhaps due to a read error. V and J are TRBV6-6 and TRBJ2-2, with TRBD1 matching 7 bases. Germline CDR1 is MNHNY and CDR2 is SVGAGI (reference sequence). The CDR3 length is 12 residues. For the CDR3, the DNA is TGTGCTAGCAACAGGGGCGGCGGGGAGCTGTTTTTT. Translating gives CASNRGGGELFF.

The genes are TRBV10-3 and TRBJ1-5; perhaps TRBD1 as D (5 bases). Germline V gene lookup returns CDR1 ENHRY and CDR2 SYGVKD. The CDR3 is 14 amino acids. With 8 bases removed from V and 0 bases from J, the gap between germline ends came to 11 bases. CDR3 DNA sequence: TGTGCCATCTCTCGACAGCGTAGCAATCAGCCCCAGCATTTT. Protein: CAISRQRSNQPQHF.

With respect to this clone: Other DNA variants within this sample encode the same CDR3. This chain uses TRBV19 with TRBJ1-2; unclear D gene. Germline values: CDR1 LNHDA, CDR2 SQIVND (reference sequence). CDR3 length equals 12 residues. Deletions cut 5 bases from V and 0 bases from J, with 4 bases between. The CDR3 is CASSPANYGYTF. The CDR3 DNA reads TGTGCCAGTAGTCCAGCTAACTATGGCTACACCTTC.

The chain carries TRBV28 and TRBJ1-2; D might be TRBD1 (5 bases). V lost 6 bases, J lost 5 bases, and 10 bases lay in between. Germline V lookup: CDR1 MDHEN, CDR2 SYDVKM. CDR3 length: 12 residues. This CDR3 is CASSWQGYGYTF. For the CDR3, the DNA is TGTGCCAGCAGCTGGCAGGGATATGGCTACACCTTC.